These T cell receptor beta chains were read from a single sample in a study of cytomegalovirus exposure and HLA in healthy donors. TCRdb's table, derived via immunoSEQ multiplex PCR, lists solely in-frame clones and lacks some. The table has some 200,000 clones, 76% seen once; the top ten hold approximately 0.6%. What was sequenced was PBMCs. The source of these receptors is a man between 18 and 35 years old in good health and CMV-seronegative. Each CDR3 is given with its conserved first and last residue. A D gene is named only where the DNA matches it firmly. Not all rows give a size; the values are once, few, many and, for expanded clones, a class.

j_call clone_size v_call d_call cdr3_aa cdr3_nt
TRBJ1-1 - TRBV6-1 - CASSDPRRSNTEAFF TGTGCCAGCAGTGACCCCCGGCGGTCGAACACTGAAGCTTTCTTT
TRBJ2-3 few TRBV4-1 - CASSQGRGLITDTQYF TGCGCCAGCAGCCAAGGGAGGGGACTCATCACAGATACGCAGTATTTT
TRBJ2-7 - TRBV2 - CARGDGHEQYF TGTGCCAGGGGCGACGGCCACGAGCAGTACTTC
TRBJ1-1 - TRBV28 - CASSLGLGARTEAFF TGTGCCAGCAGTTTAGGTCTGGGGGCGCGTACTGAAGCTTTCTTT
TRBJ1-1 - TRBV15 TRBD1 CATSSGGQANTEAFF TGTGCCACCAGCTCCGGTGGACAGGCTAACACTGAAGCTTTCTTT
TRBJ1-5 few TRBV2 - CASSSNSNQPQHF TGTGCCAGCAGCAGCAACAGTAATCAGCCCCAGCATTTT
TRBJ2-4 once TRBV2 TRBD2 CASSDSWAGAKNIQYF TGTGCCAGCAGCGACTCCTGGGCGGGAGCAAAGAACATTCAGTACTTC
TRBJ2-1 - TRBV4-2 TRBD2 CASSPMKILAGGGSSYNEQFF TGTGCCAGCAGCCCTATGAAAATACTAGCGGGAGGAGGGAGCTCCTACAATGAGCAGTTCTTC
TRBJ2-7 - TRBV25-1 - CASSGRDRLYEQYF TGTGCCAGCAGTGGGAGGGACAGACTCTACGAGCAGTACTTC
TRBJ2-5 - TRBV27 TRBD2 CASSPTWTSGRYQETQYF TGTGCCAGCAGTCCAACCTGGACTAGCGGGAGGTACCAAGAGACCCAGTACTTC
TRBJ1-2 - TRBV30 - CAWSTGYGYTF TGTGCCTGGAGTACAGGGTATGGCTACACCTTC
TRBJ1-5 - TRBV28 - CASSLYEGMSQHF TGTGCCAGCAGTTTATATGAGGGAATGTCCCAGCATTTT
TRBJ1-2 once TRBV15 TRBD1 CATSFGQGTILNYGYTF TGTGCCACCAGCTTCGGACAGGGGACGATATTAAACTATGGCTACACCTTC
TRBJ2-1 - TRBV19 - CASSTVAGGNYNEQFF TGTGCCAGTAGTACCGTGGCCGGGGGTAACTACAATGAGCAGTTCTTC
TRBJ1-1 - TRBV11-2 - CASRLQQGSTEAFF TGTGCCAGTCGCCTCCAACAGGGCTCCACTGAAGCTTTCTTT
TRBJ2-1 - TRBV6-1 - CASSENFPNEQFF TGTGCCAGCAGCGAAAACTTTCCCAATGAGCAGTTCTTC
TRBJ2-5 - TRBV10-3 - CAISASTAQETQYF TGTGCCATCAGTGCTTCTACAGCACAAGAGACCCAGTACTTC
TRBJ1-2 - TRBV6-5 TRBD1 CASSPDGTGNYGYTF TGTGCCAGCAGTCCCGACGGGACAGGGAACTATGGCTACACCTTC
TRBJ1-5 - TRBV29-1 - CSVESGRGQPQHF TGCAGCGTTGAATCAGGGAGGGGCCAGCCCCAGCATTTT
TRBJ2-5 - TRBV29-1 - CSVELGRVGTQYF TGCAGCGTTGAACTCGGGAGAGTAGGGACCCAGTACTTC
TRBJ2-1 once TRBV9 TRBD1 CASTRDSRIYNEQFF TGTGCCAGCACCCGGGACAGTAGAATTTACAATGAGCAGTTCTTC
TRBJ1-2 - TRBV20-1 - CSARGSYGYTF TGCAGTGCTAGAGGTAGTTATGGCTACACCTTC
TRBJ2-2 - TRBV9 - CASSVERGSGELFF TGTGCCAGCAGCGTAGAAAGGGGATCCGGGGAGCTGTTTTTT
TRBJ2-7 few TRBV15 - CATSREQSYEQYF TGTGCCACCAGCAGAGAGCAGTCTTACGAGCAGTACTTC
TRBJ2-1 - TRBV19 - CASSSQGKTDNEQFF TGTGCCAGTAGTTCCCAGGGGAAGACAGACAATGAGCAGTTCTTC
TRBJ1-2 - TRBV15 TRBD1 CATSFRDRGDYGYTF TGTGCCACCAGCTTCCGGGACAGGGGGGACTATGGCTACACCTTC
TRBJ1-1 - TRBV2 - CASRSGRNTEAFF TGTGCCAGCAGATCCGGTAGGAACACTGAAGCTTTCTTT
TRBJ2-7 - TRBV5-1 - CASSLPPTDEQYF TGCGCCAGCAGCTTGCCCCCGACAGACGAGCAGTACTTC
TRBJ2-1 once TRBV9 - CASSVEGHRDEQFF TGTGCCAGCAGCGTAGAGGGACATAGGGATGAGCAGTTCTTC
TRBJ2-7 few TRBV27 - CASSLTGSYEQYF TGTGCCAGCAGTTTAACAGGGTCCTACGAGCAGTACTTC
TRBJ2-7 - TRBV11-2 - CASSSAQEGTTYEQYF TGTGCCAGCAGCTCCGCCCAGGAGGGGACGACCTACGAGCAGTACTTC
TRBJ2-3 - TRBV5-1 TRBD1 CASKGQNTDTQYF TGCGCCAGCAAGGGACAGAACACAGATACGCAGTATTTT
TRBJ2-7 - TRBV11-2 - CASSLGLGAEQYF TGTGCCAGCAGCTTAGGCCTGGGGGCCGAGCAGTACTTC
TRBJ1-3 few TRBV11-2 - CASSWGQTGGNTIYF TGTGCCAGCAGTTGGGGGCAGACAGGCGGAAACACCATATATTTT
TRBJ1-2 - TRBV19 TRBD1 CASSPRGHLEYGYTF TGTGCCAGTAGTCCCAGGGGGCATCTCGAGTATGGCTACACCTTC
TRBJ1-3 - TRBV6-5 - CASSYSQGDSGNTIYF TGTGCCAGCAGTTATTCACAGGGAGACTCTGGAAACACCATATATTTT
TRBJ1-6 - TRBV4-1 - CASSQVQAWNSPLHF TGCGCCAGCAGCCAAGTTCAGGCGTGGAATTCACCCCTCCACTTT
TRBJ2-6 - TRBV7-9 - CASSITEVSGANVLTF TGTGCCAGCAGCATTACGGAGGTCTCTGGGGCCAACGTCCTGACTTTC
TRBJ2-1 - TRBV6-5 - CASSYSSRTSYNEQFF TGTGCCAGCAGTTACTCGAGTAGGACATCCTACAATGAGCAGTTCTTC
TRBJ2-7 - TRBV11-2 TRBD2 CASSNSGGSYEQYF TGTGCCAGCAGCAATAGCGGGGGCTCCTACGAGCAGTACTTC
TRBJ2-1 - TRBV5-6 - CASSLTILTPTNEQFF TGTGCCAGCAGCTTGACTATCTTGACCCCAACTAATGAGCAGTTCTTC
TRBJ1-2 few TRBV14 - CASSQGVFYGYTF TGTGCCAGCAGCCAAGGAGTATTCTATGGCTACACCTTC
TRBJ2-7 once TRBV5-1 - CASSLRGSPEQYF TGCGCCAGCAGCTTGAGGGGGTCTCCTGAGCAGTACTTC